The entry that follows covers one T cell receptor beta chain sequence. This sample is part of a study of T cells in Graves' hyperthyroidism and ophthalmopathy. V was trimmed by 0 bases and J by 5 bases, leaving 5 bases between them. The CDR3 sequence is 12 residues long. Patients affected by ophthalmopathy presented a Clinical Activity Score of at least 3, a NOSPECS grade of at least 4, and disease duration below 3 months. The PBMCs had their origin in 10 ml of fresh peripheral blood. The source material, RNA transcripts, was used to amplify TCR beta CDR3 regions. A first-round RT-PCR of the TCR CDR3 used the HTBI primer set. MiXCR, applied by TCRdb to the multiplex PCR reads, yields one record per CDR3 protein. The profile shows over 300,000 distinct CDR3 sequences, approximately 13% of them singletons.

This TCR came from a woman between 35 and 50 years old with Graves' ophthalmopathy. Sequenced sample: blood. The rearrangement uses TRBV12-3 or TRBV12-4 and TRBJ2-7; the D is unclear. In DNA, the CDR3 is TGTGCCAGCAGTTTAGCGCTTAACGAGCAGTACTTC. Protein sequence: CASSLALNEQYF.